This T cell receptor (beta chain) was identified in a study of cytomegalovirus exposure and HLA in healthy donors. Amplification used 60 Vbeta primers and 13 Jbeta primers. Only in-frame clones appear in the TCRdb table, and some are missing; sequencing was by immunoSEQ multiplex PCR. There are approximately 180,000 clones in the sample; roughly 79% occur only once, and around 3% lies in the top ten. With 1 base removed from V and 1 base from J, the gap between germline ends came to 11 bases. The CDR3 has 15 amino acids. Germline assignment: CDR1 MNHNS and CDR2 SASEGT. This clone appeared a few times.

This rearrangement joins TRBV6-1 to TRBJ2-7; D unresolved. The sequence was collected from a male donor in good health and CMV-seronegative. Sequencing was performed on PBMCs. CDR3 in amino acids: CASSEEISFSYEQYF. In DNA, the CDR3 is TGTGCCAGCAGTGAAGAAATTAGTTTTTCCTACGAGCAGTACTTC.